The 2 T cell receptor beta chains below were found in one sample sequenced in a study of CD8 T cell repertoires and HIV-1 epitope variants (dated by TCRdb to about 2020). The antigens of these receptors remain unknown. The library was built by means of the immunoSEQ multiplex PCR assay. This immuneACCESS table, as held by TCRdb, lists in-frame sequences with V and J called but not all clones. Of the missing ones, under half trace to an unresolved V gene in checked studies; the others have no known cause. Across this sample there are 5,000 or so clones, with roughly 67% seen only once. Over 40% of the sample goes to the ten largest clones. The sequenced sample consisted of cultured CD8+ T cells derived from PBMCs. Receptor source: a male donor with HIV.

V usage is TRBV5-1 and J usage is TRBJ2-5, with 8 nucleotides matching TRBD1. V shed 5 bases, J shed 4 bases, and the junction held 10 bases outside the gene matches. This CDR3 contains 15 residues. In germline, CDR1 is SGHRS, CDR2 YFSETQ. The CDR3 DNA is TGCGCCAGCAGTTCACTCCCGACAGGGGTAGAGACCCAGTACTTC. This sequence encodes CASSSLPTGVETQYF.

The chain recombines TRBV7-3 with TRBJ2-1; TRBD2 matches at 10 bases. Germline CDR1 is SGHTA and CDR2 is FQGTGA. The CDR3 covers 17 residues. J lost 6 bases, V lost 1 base, and 9 bases had no gene match. In DNA form, the CDR3 reads TGTGCCAGCAGCTTAATGGGAGCGGGGGGGCTCGGCAATGAGCAGTTCTTC. It is translated as CASSLMGAGGLGNEQFF.